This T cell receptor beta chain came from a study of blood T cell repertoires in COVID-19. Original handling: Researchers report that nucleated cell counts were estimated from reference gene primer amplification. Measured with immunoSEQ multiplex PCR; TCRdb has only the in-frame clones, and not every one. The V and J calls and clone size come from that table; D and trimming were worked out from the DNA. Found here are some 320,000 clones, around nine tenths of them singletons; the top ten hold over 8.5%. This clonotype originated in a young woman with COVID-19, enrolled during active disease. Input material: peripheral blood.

The CDR3 region has the DNA TGCAGCGCCTCTCCCGGGGGGGTGGATGGCTACACCTTC. As protein: CSASPGGVDGYTF. The V and J genes are TRBV29-1 and TRBJ1-2; tentative D call: TRBD1 (5 bases). V was trimmed by 7 bases and J by 6 bases, leaving 18 bases between them. The germline CDR1 and CDR2 sequences are SQVTM and ANQGSEA. The CDR3 has 13 residues.